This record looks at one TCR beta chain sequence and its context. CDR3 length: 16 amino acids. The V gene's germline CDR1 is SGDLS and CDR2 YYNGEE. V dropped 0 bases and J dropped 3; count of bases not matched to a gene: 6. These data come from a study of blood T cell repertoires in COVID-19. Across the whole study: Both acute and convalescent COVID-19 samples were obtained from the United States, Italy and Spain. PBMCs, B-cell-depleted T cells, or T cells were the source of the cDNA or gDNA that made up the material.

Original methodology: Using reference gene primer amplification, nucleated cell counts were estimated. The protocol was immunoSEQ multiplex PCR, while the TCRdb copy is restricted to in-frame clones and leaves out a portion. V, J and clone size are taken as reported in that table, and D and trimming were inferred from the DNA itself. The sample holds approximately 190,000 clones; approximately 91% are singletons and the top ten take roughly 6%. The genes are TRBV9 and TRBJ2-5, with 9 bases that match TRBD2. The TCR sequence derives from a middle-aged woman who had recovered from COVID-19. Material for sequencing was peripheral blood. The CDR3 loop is CASSVGGLAGKETQYF. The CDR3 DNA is TGTGCCAGCAGCGTAGGGGGTCTAGCGGGAAAAGAGACCCAGTACTTC.